The clone carrying this TCR beta chain was seen a single time. Its antigen is still unknown. The table came from immunoSEQ multiplex PCR; TCRdb's copy has only in-frame clones and leaves some out. The data show about 150,000 clones, approximately 86% seen once. This sample was taken from a study of cytomegalovirus exposure and HLA in healthy donors. Whole-study results and caveats: Subsequent analysis showed first-cohort TCR clusters tending to co-occur in 95 to 150 validation repertoires. Overall, approximately 150 TCR beta chains were annotated as cytomegalovirus-associated. Most TCR sequences were uncommon, yet certain public TCRs appeared in many donors.

The CDR3 covers 14 residues. In germline, CDR1 is SGHRS, CDR2 YFSETQ. Trimming cost V 0 bases and J 1 base, with 7 bases left between them. The donors were members of the validation cohort, which comprised around 110 subjects and was separate from the first cohort of roughly 700 subjects. The chain links TRBV5-1 to TRBJ1-2; no clear D. The sample comprised PBMCs. This TCR derives from a human donor in good health. This chain's CDR3 is CASSLDRGNYGYTF. In nucleotides, the CDR3 is TGCGCCAGCAGCTTGGATCGGGGTAACTATGGCTACACCTTC. Together with reference TRBV5-1 and TRBJ1-2, the CDR3 gives the full variable domain: KAGVTQTPRYLIKTRGQQVTLSCSPISGHRSVSWYQQTPGQGLQFLFEYFSETQRNKGNFPGRFSGRQFSNSRSEMNVSTLELGDSALYLCASSLDRGNYGYTFGSGTRLTVV.